These 25 T cell receptor beta chains share one sample of origin, sequenced in a study of metastatic and nonmetastatic thyroid tumors. With MiXCR, TCRdb reprocessed the PCR reads. The data hold roughly 50,000 clones, with roughly 23% observed a single time. Patients were all untreated before their thyroid surgery. Sequencing was performed on blood. Receptors were obtained from a male donor with papillary thyroid cancer or a benign thyroid nodule (not recorded which). Some clones in this sample may be carry-over from other donors' samples.

At least ten counts were recorded for this clone. The rearrangement uses TRBV4-1 and TRBJ1-5; perhaps TRBD1 as D (5 bases). CDR1 and CDR2 from the germline V gene are MGHRA and YSYEKL. The CDR3 is made up of 14 amino acids. V was cut by 4 bases and J by 4 bases, with 11 bases left in between. CDR3: CASSPLRGNQPQHF. CDR3 DNA sequence: TGCGCCAGCAGCCCCCTAAGGGGTAATCAGCCCCAGCATTTT.

This clone was counted ten times or more. V usage is TRBV15 and J usage is TRBJ2-1, with 13 bases fitting TRBD2. Germline V gene data show CDR1 as LNHNV and CDR2 as YYDKDF (reference sequence). CDR3 length: 15 residues. V trimming: 1 base; J trimming: 6 bases; junction bases outside the gene matches: 0. This chain's CDR3 is CATSRGTSGSNEQFF. The CDR3 nucleotides read TGTGCCACCAGCAGAGGGACTAGCGGGAGCAATGAGCAGTTCTTC. Full variable domain (remainder filled in from reference TRBV15 and TRBJ2-1): DAMVIQNPRYQVTQFGKPVTLSCSQTLNHNVMYWYQQKSSQAPKLLFHYYDKDFNNEADTPDNFQSRRPNTSFCFLDIRSPGLGDTAMYLCATSRGTSGSNEQFFGPGTRLTVL.

This clone was seen repeatedly, ten times or more. The chain combines TRBV2 with TRBJ2-7; 7 bases are a match to TRBD2. J gave up 2 bases and V 4 bases, and 5 bases lay outside the gene matches. The germline CDR1 and CDR2 sequences are SNHLY and FYNNEI. CDR3 length: 14 amino acids. CDR3 sequence reads: CASSAETSPYEQYF. The DNA for the CDR3 is TGTGCCAGCAGTGCCGAGACTAGCCCCTACGAGCAGTACTTC.

The table lists this clone with a few counts. J is TRBJ2-2 and V is TRBV12-3 or TRBV12-4, with D tentatively TRBD2 (5 bases). The length of the CDR3 is 17 residues. The germline V and J ends were trimmed by 6 bases and 1 base, with 18 bases remaining between them. The CDR3 sequence is CASSPTGLNLNTGELFF. In nucleotides, the CDR3 is TGTGCCAGCAGCCCAACCGGACTGAACCTGAACACCGGGGAGCTGTTTTTT.

V usage is TRBV12-3 or TRBV12-4 and J usage is TRBJ2-1; TRBD2 matches 8 bases. This CDR3 is built from 18 residues. The V and J ends lost 9 bases and 3 bases, in that order; junction bases with no gene match: 19. The CDR3 loop is CARNGDGASGLGYNEQFF. The CDR3 DNA follows: TGTGCCAGAAACGGGGACGGAGCTTCGGGACTAGGCTACAATGAGCAGTTCTTC.

The chain carries TRBV19 and TRBJ1-6; the D gene is possibly TRBD1 (6 bases). The CDR3 is 15 residues long. CDR1 is LNHDA and CDR2 is SQIVND in the germline V gene (reference sequence). V was shortened by 4 bases and J by 9 bases, with 16 bases between the two germline ends. The DNA of the CDR3 is TGTGCCAGTAGTAAAGGGGGACTGAGCGGTTCACCCCTCCACTTT. Amino acid sequence: CASSKGGLSGSPLHF.

This clone was observed at least ten times. A clone one base away is much larger, so this may be a read error. The sample holds other DNA sequences that translate to the same CDR3. The J gene is TRBJ2-7, the V gene TRBV28; D is perhaps TRBD1 (6 bases). This CDR3 has 13 amino acids. Germline CDR1 and CDR2: MDHEN and SYDVKM. V was clipped by 6 bases and J by 3 bases, with 12 bases between them. The CDR3 DNA sequence: TGTGCCAGCAGCCCCGGCAGGGGCTACGAGCAGTACTTC. Protein sequence: CASSPGRGYEQYF.

This clone was counted many times. The chain carries TRBV6-1 and TRBJ2-7; D is perhaps TRBD1 (5 bases). V was cut by 9 bases and J by 4 bases, with 7 bases left in between. The length of the CDR3 is 10 residues. The germline gives CDR1 MNHNS, CDR2 SASEGT. For the CDR3, the DNA is TGTGCCAGTCAGGGTTACGAGCAGTACTTC. It is translated as CASQGYEQYF.

In this sample, this clone turned up a few times. This may arise from a read error, as a much more abundant clone is one base away. The V and J genes are TRBV10-3 and TRBJ2-1; 15 bases fit TRBD2. With V trimmed by 5 bases and J by 8 bases, 4 bases remained unmatched. This CDR3 is 15 amino acids long. Germline values: CDR1 ENHRY, CDR2 SYGVKD. This chain's CDR3 is CAISPGTSGRYEQFF. In DNA form, the CDR3 reads TGTGCCATCAGTCCCGGGACTAGCGGGAGGTATGAGCAGTTCTTC.

In this sample, this clone turned up a few times. The rearrangement links TRBV6-1 to TRBJ2-7; D is ambiguous. The CDR3 sequence is 15 residues long. The V and J ends lost 2 bases and 4 bases respectively, with 15 bases between them. Germline lookup yields CDR1 MNHNS and CDR2 SASEGT. The CDR3 loop is CASSEYAVVSYEQYF. In nucleotides, the CDR3 is TGTGCCAGCAGTGAATATGCGGTAGTGTCATACGAGCAGTACTTC.

This clone was picked up many times. The chain is built from TRBV11-2 and TRBJ2-1; 9 nucleotides align to TRBD2. V trimming: 5 bases; J trimming: 6 bases; junction bases outside the gene matches: 11. Looked up from germline, CDR1 is SGHAT and CDR2 is FQNNGV. The CDR3 extends over 16 amino acids. CDR3 loop: CASSPAGTSSSNEQFF. CDR3 in DNA: TGTGCCAGCAGCCCGGCCGGGACTAGCTCGTCCAATGAGCAGTTCTTC.

This clone was found many times. The rearrangement uses TRBV5-4 and TRBJ2-1; TRBD2 agrees at 8 bases. V shed 4 bases and J 6 bases; nucleotides not matched to a gene: 15. The CDR3 is 17 residues long. Germline CDR1 and CDR2: SGHNT and YYREEE (reference sequence). The CDR3 DNA is TGTGCCAGCAGCGATAACCCCCCAGCGGGGGCCAGCAATGAGCAGTTCTTC. Its translation is CASSDNPPAGASNEQFF.

This clone was picked up a small number of times. The junction shows a germline mismatch at one end, possibly a read error. V usage is TRBV11-2 and J usage is TRBJ2-5; D is ambiguous. Germline values: CDR1 SGHAT, CDR2 FQNNGV. This CDR3 comprises 12 residues. The CDR3 region is CASSFGYETKYF. Here the CDR3 DNA reads TGTGCCAGCAGCTTTGGGTACGAGACCAAGTACTTC.

This clone was found many times. The rearrangement joins TRBV4-2 to TRBJ2-1; no reliable D call. The CDR3 runs 16 residues. Germline assignment: CDR1 LGHNA and CDR2 YNFKEQ. The V end lost 0 bases, the J end lost 0 bases, and 9 bases lay between the germline ends. As DNA, the CDR3 is TGTGCCAGCAGCCAAGAGGAAGGAAGCTCCTACAATGAGCAGTTCTTC. Translation gives CASSQEEGSSYNEQFF.

The genes are TRBV4-2 and TRBJ2-5; TRBD2 aligns across 11 bases. The length of the CDR3 is 16 residues. Germline trimming cut 5 bases from V and 5 bases from J; bases unmatched to any gene: 10. The germline CDR1 and CDR2 sequences are LGHNA and YNFKEQ. In DNA form, the CDR3 reads TGTGCCAGCAGCTTAACTAGCGGGAGTTTGTACGAGACCCAGTACTTC. It translates to CASSLTSGSLYETQYF.

This clone was observed many times. The J gene is TRBJ2-2, the V gene TRBV12-3 or TRBV12-4, with TRBD2 identical over 10 bases. With V trimmed by 2 bases and J by 7 bases, 4 bases remained unmatched. The CDR3 loop spans 15 amino acids. CDR3 DNA sequence: TGTGCCAGCAGTTTAAGCGGGAGGGCCAACGGGGAGCTGTTTTTT. This sequence encodes CASSLSGRANGELFF.

There are a few counts of this clone. The V gene is TRBV6-1, the J gene TRBJ2-2; possible D gene TRBD2, 6 bases. Per germline, CDR1 MNHNS and CDR2 SASEGT. CDR3 size: 17 residues. V lost 6 bases and J 0 bases, leaving 17 bases between the germline ends. This CDR3 is CASSIVSGGANTGELFF. Written as DNA, the CDR3 is TGTGCCAGCAGCATCGTTAGCGGAGGGGCGAACACCGGGGAGCTGTTTTTT.

This clone was found many times. The V gene is TRBV24-1, the J gene TRBJ1-5; D is ambiguous. Trimming cost V 6 bases and J 0 bases, with 2 bases left between them. Germline lookup yields CDR1 KGHDR and CDR2 SFDVKD. This CDR3 contains 12 residues. CDR3 coding DNA: TGTGCCACCAGTAATAGCAATCAGCCCCAGCATTTT. Encoded protein: CATSNSNQPQHF.

This clone was counted many times. The J gene is TRBJ1-2, the V gene TRBV20-1, with 9 positions matching TRBD1. J was trimmed by 5 bases and V by 0 bases; bases with no gene match: 1. The CDR3 contains 13 residues. In germline, CDR1 is DFQATT, CDR2 SNEGSKA (reference sequence). The CDR3 coding sequence is TGCAGTGCTAGAGATGGGACAGGGTATGGCTACACCTTC. This encodes CSARDGTGYGYTF.

A note on this clone: This may be a read error, as it is one base from a much larger clone. This rearrangement joins TRBV6-1 to TRBJ2-7, with D possibly matching TRBD1 (6 bases). This CDR3 region has 15 residues. CDR1 and CDR2 (germline): MNHNS, SASEGT. V shed 6 bases and J shed 2 bases, with 17 bases lying between them. The CDR3 sequence is CASRLSSRGAYEQYF. The CDR3 nucleotides read TGTGCCAGCAGGTTAAGTAGCAGGGGTGCCTACGAGCAGTACTTC.

The J gene is TRBJ2-2, the V gene TRBV19, with 7 bases lining up with TRBD1. The germline V gene encodes CDR1 LNHDA and CDR2 SQIVND (reference sequence). The ends lost 3 bases at V and 3 bases at J; junction bases unmatched: 4. This CDR3 comprises 15 residues. Written as DNA, the CDR3 is TGTGCCAGTAGTATCTTAGGGACAGACACCGGGGAGCTGTTTTTT. Protein: CASSILGTDTGELFF.

V usage is TRBV28 and J usage is TRBJ2-7, with D perhaps matching TRBD1 (6 bases). From germline, CDR1 is MDHEN and CDR2 SYDVKM. The length of the CDR3 is 14 residues. V lost 10 bases, J lost 6 bases, and 22 bases lay in between. The DNA for the CDR3 is TGTGCCACCAGCTTCGCAGGGACAACCCGCGAGCAGTACTTC. Encoded protein: CATSFAGTTREQYF.

This clone was seen many times. The V call is TRBV5-1, the J call TRBJ2-3; 10 bases map to TRBD1. CDR3 length: 14 amino acids. CDR1 SGHRS and CDR2 YFSETQ come from the germline V gene. The J segment lost 3 bases and the V segment lost 5 bases, leaving 3 bases of the junction unmatched. The CDR3 reads CASSWDRGTDTQYF. DNA of the CDR3: TGCGCCAGCAGTTGGGACAGGGGTACAGATACGCAGTATTTT.

By its share, this clone is medium-sized. The V call is TRBV6-1, the J call TRBJ2-7, with D uncertain. Trimming took 3 bases from V and 3 from J, leaving 6 bases between them. The CDR3 has 12 residues. The germline V gene encodes CDR1 MNHNS and CDR2 SASEGT. The CDR3, as DNA: TGTGCCAGCAGTGAGACATACTACGAGCAGTACTTC. It is translated as CASSETYYEQYF.

This chain uses TRBV18 with TRBJ2-7; D uncertain. This CDR3 comprises 12 residues. Trimming pared 1 base from V and 6 bases from J, leaving 7 bases between. Per germline, CDR1 KGHSH and CDR2 LQKENI. CDR3 loop: CASSPLPPEQYF. The CDR3 DNA reads as TGTGCCAGCTCACCACTCCCCCCCGAGCAGTACTTC.